This TCR beta chain was profiled in a study of T cells after yellow fever vaccination. Whole-study findings and limits: Abundant clonotypes (contaminants from the bulk population) could be present in FACS-sorted repertoires. The CD4 and CD8 compartments had a small share of their clonotypes in common.

This clonotype has ten or more counts. The target antigen is unknown. Germline V gives CDR1 ENHRY, CDR2 SYGVKD. The CDR3 covers 19 residues. J lost 3 bases, V lost 4 bases, and 11 bases had no gene match. 5'RACE template switching generated TCR cDNA, adding a universal primer site and UMIs. Via MiXCR, TCRdb re-called the 5' RACE reads, giving one row per CDR3 protein. This sample has about 240,000 distinct CDR3 sequences; roughly 3.7% occur once, and the top ten carry under 20%. The input for sequencing was PBMCs, taken 15 days after the yellow fever booster vaccination. The clonotype comes from a man in his late teens or twenties who received the YFV17D yellow fever vaccine. The J gene is TRBJ2-5, the V gene TRBV10-3; the match to TRBD2 covers 16 bases. CDR3 loop: CAISGPGTSGGAFEETQYF. In DNA form, the CDR3 reads TGTGCCATCAGTGGACCCGGGACTAGCGGGGGGGCCTTTGAAGAGACCCAGTACTTC.